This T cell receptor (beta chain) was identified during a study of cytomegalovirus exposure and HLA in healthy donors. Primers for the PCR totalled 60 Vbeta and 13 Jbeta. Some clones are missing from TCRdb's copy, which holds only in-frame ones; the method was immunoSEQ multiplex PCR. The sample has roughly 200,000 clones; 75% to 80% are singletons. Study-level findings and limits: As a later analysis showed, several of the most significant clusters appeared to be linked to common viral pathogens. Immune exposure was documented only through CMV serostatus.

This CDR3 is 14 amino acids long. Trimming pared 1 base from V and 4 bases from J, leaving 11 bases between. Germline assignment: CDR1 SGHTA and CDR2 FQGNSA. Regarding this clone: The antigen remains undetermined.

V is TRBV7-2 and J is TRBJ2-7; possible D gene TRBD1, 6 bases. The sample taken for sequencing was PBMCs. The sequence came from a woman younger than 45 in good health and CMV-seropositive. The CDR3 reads CASSLGSRGYEQYF. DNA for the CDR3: TGTGCCAGCAGCTTAGGGTCTAGGGGGTACGAGCAGTACTTC. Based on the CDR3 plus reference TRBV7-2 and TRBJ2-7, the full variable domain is GAGVSQSPSNKVTEKGKDVELRCDPISGHTALYWYRQSLGQGLEFLIYFQGNSAPDKSGLPSDRFSAERTGGSVSTLTIQRTQQEDSAVYLCASSLGSRGYEQYFGPGTRLTVT.